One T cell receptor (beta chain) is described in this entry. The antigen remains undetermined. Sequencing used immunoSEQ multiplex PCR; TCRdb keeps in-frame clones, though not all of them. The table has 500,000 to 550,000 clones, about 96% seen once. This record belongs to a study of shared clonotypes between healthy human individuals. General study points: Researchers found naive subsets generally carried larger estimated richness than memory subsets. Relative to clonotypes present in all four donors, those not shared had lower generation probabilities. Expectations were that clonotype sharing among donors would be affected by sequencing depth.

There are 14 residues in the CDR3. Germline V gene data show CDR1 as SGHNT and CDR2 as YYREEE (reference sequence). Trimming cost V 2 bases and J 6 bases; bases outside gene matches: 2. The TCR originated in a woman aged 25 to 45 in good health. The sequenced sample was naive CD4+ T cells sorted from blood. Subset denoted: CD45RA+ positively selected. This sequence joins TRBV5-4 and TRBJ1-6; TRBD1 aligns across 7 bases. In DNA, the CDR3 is TGTGCCAGCAGCTTACGGGACAGTAATTCACCCCTCCACTTT. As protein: CASSLRDSNSPLHF.